The subject of this entry is one T cell receptor (beta chain). Its antigen is unknown. Profiling relied on immunoSEQ multiplex PCR, and the TCRdb table lists in-frame clones only, not all of them. The sample has some 86,000 clones, more than 85% seen once. Between the trimmed V and J ends, which lost 10 bases and 1 base, there was a span of 13 bases. Germline V lookup: CDR1 MNHEY, CDR2 SVGAGI. CDR3 length: 13 amino acids. The entry originates in a study of OX40 agonist ivuxolimab in advanced cancers. On the study more broadly: Dose-escalation cases comprised hepatocellular carcinoma, melanoma, renal cell or head and neck cancer. Participants, approximately 83% male, averaged roughly 59 years of age, ranging from roughly 23 to 80.

Study-level results: Dosing at 0.1 to 3.0 mg/kg was accompanied by clonal expansion of CD4+ and CD8+ blood T cells by week 6.

The TCR comes from an adult with an advanced solid tumor such as melanoma, head and neck, liver or kidney cancer. The V call is TRBV6-5, the J call TRBJ1-1; the D is unclear. The sequenced sample was CD4+ or CD8+ T cells sorted from blood, obtained in a trial of the OX40 agonist ivuxolimab. Here the CDR3 reads CATATWGNTEAFF. CDR3 nucleotides: TGTGCCACCGCCACCTGGGGGAACACTGAAGCTTTCTTT.